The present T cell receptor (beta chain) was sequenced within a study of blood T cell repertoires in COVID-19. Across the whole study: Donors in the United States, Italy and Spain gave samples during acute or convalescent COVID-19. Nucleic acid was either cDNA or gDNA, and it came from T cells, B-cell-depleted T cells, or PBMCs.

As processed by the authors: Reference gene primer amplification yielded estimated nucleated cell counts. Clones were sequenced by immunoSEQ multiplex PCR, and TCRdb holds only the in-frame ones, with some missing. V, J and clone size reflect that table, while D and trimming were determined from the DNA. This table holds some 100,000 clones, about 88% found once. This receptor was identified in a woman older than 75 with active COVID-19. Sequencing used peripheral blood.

The CDR3 region is CASTTTRGGGTQYF. For the CDR3, the DNA is TGTGCCAGCACCACAACTAGGGGAGGGGGGACCCAGTACTTC. J is TRBJ2-5 and V is TRBV7-9, with D possibly TRBD2 on 7 matching bases. Germline CDR1 SEHNR, CDR2 FQNEAQ (reference sequence). The V end lost 7 bases, the J end lost 7 bases, and 19 bases lay between the germline ends. The CDR3 length is 14 residues.